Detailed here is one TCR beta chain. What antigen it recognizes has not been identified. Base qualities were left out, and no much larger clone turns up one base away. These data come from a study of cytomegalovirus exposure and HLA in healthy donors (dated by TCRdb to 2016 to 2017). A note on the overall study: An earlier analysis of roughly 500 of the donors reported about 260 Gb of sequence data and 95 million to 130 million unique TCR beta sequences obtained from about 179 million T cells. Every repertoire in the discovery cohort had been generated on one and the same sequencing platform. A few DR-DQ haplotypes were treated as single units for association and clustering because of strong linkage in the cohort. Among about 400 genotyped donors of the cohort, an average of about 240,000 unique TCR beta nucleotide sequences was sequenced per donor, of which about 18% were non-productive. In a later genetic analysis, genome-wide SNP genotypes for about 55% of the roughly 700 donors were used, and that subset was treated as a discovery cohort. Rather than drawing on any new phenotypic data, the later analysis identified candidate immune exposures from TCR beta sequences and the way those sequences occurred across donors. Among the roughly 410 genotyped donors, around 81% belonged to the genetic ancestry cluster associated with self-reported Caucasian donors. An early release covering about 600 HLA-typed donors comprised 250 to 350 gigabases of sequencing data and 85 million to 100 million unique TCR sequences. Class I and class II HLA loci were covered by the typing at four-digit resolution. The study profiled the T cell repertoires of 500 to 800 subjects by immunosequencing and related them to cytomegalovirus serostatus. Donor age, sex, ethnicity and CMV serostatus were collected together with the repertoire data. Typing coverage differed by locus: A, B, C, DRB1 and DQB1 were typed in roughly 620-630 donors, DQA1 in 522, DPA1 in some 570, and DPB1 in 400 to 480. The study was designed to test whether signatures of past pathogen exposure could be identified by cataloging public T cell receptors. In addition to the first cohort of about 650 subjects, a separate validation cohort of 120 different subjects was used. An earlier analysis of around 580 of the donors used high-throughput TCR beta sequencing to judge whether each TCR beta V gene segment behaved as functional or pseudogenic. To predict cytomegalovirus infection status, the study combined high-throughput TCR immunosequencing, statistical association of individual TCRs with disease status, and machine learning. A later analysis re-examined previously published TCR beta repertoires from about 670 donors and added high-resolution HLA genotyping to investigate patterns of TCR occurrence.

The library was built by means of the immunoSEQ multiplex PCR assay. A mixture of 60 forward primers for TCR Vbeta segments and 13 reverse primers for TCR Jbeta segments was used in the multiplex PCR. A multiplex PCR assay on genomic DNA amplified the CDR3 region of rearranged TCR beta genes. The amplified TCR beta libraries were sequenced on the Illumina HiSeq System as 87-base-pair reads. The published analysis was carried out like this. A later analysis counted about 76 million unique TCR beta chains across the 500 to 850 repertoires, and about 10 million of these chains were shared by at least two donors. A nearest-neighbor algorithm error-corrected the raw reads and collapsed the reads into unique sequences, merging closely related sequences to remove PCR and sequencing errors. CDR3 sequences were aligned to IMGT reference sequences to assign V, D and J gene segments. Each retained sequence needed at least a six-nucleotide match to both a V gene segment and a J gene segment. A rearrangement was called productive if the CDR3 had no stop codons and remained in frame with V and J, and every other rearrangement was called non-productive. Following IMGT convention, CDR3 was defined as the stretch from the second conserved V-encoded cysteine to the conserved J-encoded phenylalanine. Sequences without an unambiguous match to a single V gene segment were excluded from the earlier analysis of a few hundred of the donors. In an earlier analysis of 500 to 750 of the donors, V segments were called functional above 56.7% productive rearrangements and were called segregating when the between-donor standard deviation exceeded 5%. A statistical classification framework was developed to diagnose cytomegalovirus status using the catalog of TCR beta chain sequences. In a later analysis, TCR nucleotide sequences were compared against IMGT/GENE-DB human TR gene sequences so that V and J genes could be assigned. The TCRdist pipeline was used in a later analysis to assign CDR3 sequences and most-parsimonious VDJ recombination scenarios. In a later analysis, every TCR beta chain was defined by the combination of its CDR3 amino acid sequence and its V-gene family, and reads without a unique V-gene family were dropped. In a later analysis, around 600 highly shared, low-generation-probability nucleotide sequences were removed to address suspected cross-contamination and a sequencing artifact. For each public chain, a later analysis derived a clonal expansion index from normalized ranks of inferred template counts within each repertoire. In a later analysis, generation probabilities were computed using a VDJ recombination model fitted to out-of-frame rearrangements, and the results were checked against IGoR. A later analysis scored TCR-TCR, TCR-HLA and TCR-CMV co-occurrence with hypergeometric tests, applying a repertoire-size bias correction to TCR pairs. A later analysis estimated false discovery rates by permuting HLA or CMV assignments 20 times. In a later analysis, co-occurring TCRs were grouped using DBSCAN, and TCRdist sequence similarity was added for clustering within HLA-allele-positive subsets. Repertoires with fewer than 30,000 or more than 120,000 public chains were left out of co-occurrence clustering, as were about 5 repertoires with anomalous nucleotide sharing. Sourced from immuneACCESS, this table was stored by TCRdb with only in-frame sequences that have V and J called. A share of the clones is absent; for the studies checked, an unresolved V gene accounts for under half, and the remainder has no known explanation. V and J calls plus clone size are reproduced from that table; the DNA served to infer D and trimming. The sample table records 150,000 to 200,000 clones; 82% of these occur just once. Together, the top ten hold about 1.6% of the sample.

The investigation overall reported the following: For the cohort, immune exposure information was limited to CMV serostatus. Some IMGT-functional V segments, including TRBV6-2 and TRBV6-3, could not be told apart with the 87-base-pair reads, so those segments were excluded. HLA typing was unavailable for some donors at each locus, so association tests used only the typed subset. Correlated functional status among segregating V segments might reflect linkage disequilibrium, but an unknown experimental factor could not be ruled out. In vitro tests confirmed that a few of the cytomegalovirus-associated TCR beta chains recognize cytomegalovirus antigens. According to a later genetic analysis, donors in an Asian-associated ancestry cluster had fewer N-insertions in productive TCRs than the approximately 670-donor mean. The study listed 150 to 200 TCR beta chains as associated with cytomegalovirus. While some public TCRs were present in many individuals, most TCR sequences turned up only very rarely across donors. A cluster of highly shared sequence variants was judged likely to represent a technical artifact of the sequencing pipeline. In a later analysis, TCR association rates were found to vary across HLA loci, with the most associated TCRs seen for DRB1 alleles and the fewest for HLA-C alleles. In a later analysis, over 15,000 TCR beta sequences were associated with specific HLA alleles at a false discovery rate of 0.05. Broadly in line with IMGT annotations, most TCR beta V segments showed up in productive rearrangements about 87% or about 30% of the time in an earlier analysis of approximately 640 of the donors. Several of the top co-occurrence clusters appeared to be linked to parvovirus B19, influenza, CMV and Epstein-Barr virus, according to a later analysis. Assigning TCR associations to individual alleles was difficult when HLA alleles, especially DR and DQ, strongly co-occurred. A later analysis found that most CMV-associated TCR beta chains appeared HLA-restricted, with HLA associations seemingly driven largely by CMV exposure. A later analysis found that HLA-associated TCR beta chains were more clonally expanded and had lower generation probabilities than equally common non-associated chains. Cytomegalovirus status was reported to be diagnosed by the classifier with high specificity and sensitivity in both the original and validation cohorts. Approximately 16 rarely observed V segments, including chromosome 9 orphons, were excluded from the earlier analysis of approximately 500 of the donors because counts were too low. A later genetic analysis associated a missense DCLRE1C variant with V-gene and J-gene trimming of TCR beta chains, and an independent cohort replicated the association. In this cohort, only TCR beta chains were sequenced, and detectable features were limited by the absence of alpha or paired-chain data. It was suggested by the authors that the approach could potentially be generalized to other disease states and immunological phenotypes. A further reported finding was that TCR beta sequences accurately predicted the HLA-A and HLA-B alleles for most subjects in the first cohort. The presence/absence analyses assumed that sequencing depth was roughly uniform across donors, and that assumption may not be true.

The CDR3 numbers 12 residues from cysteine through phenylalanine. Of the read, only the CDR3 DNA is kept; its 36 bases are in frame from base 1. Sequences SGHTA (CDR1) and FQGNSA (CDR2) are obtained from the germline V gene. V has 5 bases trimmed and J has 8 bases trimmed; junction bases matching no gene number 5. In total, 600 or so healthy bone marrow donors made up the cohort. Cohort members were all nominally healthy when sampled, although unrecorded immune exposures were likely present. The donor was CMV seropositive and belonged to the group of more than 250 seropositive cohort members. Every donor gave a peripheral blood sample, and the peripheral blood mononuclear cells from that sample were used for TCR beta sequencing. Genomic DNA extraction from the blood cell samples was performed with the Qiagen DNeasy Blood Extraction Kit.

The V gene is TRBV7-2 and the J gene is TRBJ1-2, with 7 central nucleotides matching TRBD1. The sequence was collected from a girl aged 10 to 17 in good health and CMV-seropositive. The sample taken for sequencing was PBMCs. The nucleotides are TGTGCCAGCAGCCGACAGGGTCGCGGCTACACCTTC. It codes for CASSRQGRGYTF. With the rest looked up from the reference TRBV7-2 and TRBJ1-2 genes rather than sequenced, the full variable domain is GAGVSQSPSNKVTEKGKDVELRCDPISGHTALYWYRQSLGQGLEFLIYFQGNSAPDKSGLPSDRFSAERTGGSVSTLTIQRTQQEDSAVYLCASSRQGRGYTFGSGTRLTVV.